This T cell receptor beta chain originates from a study of spatial heterogeneity in lung cancer (dated by TCRdb to the late 2010s). A note on the overall study: Beta-chain transcripts were consistently detected in greater numbers than alpha-chain transcripts, which likely reflected higher beta-chain transcript abundance. In the raw uncorrected reads, each unique combination of TCR and UMI appeared on average more than ten times. TCR alpha and beta repertoires were quantitatively compared across multiple tumor regions, matched nontumor lung and blood in non-small cell lung cancer. The study linked features of the TCR repertoire to counts of nonsynonymous mutations, which were determined by whole-exome sequencing of tumor tissue. Both alpha and beta chains were TCR-sequenced in 210 or so tumor regions, fewer than 80 matched nontumor lung samples and approximately 50 PBMC samples obtained at surgery. The study at large found these results: Additional single-cell paired TCR alpha and beta sequencing was considered necessary to confirm, at a functional level, the hypothesis that regional TCRs recognize regional mutations. Ubiquitous expanded tumor TCRs showed up in blood more often at tumor resection than at routine follow-up.

The time point label here, explained by the study, means: sample taken at primary tumor resection. Without any cell sorting, TCR sequencing was performed on whole RNA extracted either from tumor and nontumor lung tissue or from cryopreserved PBMC samples. Donors were 65 to 85 patients with early-stage, untreated non-small cell lung cancer from the lung TRACERx cohort. Only patients with enough RNA available from two or more tumor regions were chosen for TCR sequencing. Libraries were made using 5' RACE. Sequencing used a NextSeq 500. The TCR library protocol attached a unique molecular identifier to each TCR cDNA molecule to allow correction of PCR and sequencing errors. Per the authors' processing: TCR identification, UMI-based error correction and CDR3 extraction were all carried out with Decombinator tools. Expanded TCRs were defined as those above a frequency of 2 per 1,000, corresponding to the top 1% of the tumor frequency distribution. Rényi diversity was computed with the R vegan package after subsampling each repertoire 100 times to 5,000 TCRs. To build CDR3 similarity networks, amino acid triplet string-kernel similarity was used, and CDR3s were connected when their pairwise similarity was above 0.82. In-frame beta chains were kept once TCRdb had trimmed the public reads at Q25 with fastp and called clones with MiXCR. Here each entry gathers all rows of one CDR3 protein and keeps the most common genes and DNA. The V and J calls, along with clone size, are taken from TCRdb and not from the paper's own processing. For this sample there are some 11,000 distinct CDR3 sequences; over 6.5% appear just once. The top ten hold roughly a quarter of the sample.

This clonotype was counted at least ten times. Its binding antigen is unknown. Within one base of it there is no much larger clone, and no base qualities were kept. The CDR3 starts with the cysteine, ends with the phenylalanine, and has 13 residues. Of all the DNA, just the CDR3 is kept, 39 bases in frame from base 1. Clipping removes 10 bases from V and 5 bases from J, with 7 as the unmatched junction base count. The germline V gene supplies CDR1 MDHEN and CDR2 SYDVKM. The starting material was PBMCs, obtained at surgery. Recombination joined TRBV28 with TRBJ2-3; TRBD2 lines up with 9 middle nucleotides. This TCR was sampled from a male donor with early-stage non-small cell lung cancer. The CDR3 sequence is CATNSGGEDTQYF. The nucleotide sequence is TGTGCCACCAATAGCGGGGGTGAAGATACGCAGTATTTT.